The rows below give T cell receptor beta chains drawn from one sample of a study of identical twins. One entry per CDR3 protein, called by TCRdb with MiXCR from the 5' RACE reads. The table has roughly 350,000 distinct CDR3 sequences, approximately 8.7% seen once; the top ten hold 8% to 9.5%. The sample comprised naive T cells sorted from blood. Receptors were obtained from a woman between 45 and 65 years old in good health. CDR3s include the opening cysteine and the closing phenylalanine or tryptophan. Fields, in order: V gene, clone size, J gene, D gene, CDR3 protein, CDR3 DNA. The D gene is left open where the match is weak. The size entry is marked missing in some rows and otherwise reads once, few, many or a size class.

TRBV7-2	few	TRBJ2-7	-	CASSLGGGARYEQYF	TGTGCCAGCAGCTTAGGCGGCGGAGCAAGATACGAGCAGTACTTC
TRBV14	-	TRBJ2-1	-	CASSLHTGRPDSYNEQFF	TGTGCCAGCAGCTTACATACGGGGCGGCCAGACTCCTACAATGAGCAGTTCTTC
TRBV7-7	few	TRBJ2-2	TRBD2	CASSLFSGTSGNTGELFF	TGTGCTAGCAGCTTATTCTCTGGGACTAGCGGTAACACCGGGGAGCTGTTTTTT
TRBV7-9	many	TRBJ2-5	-	CASSFVELETQYF	TGTGCCAGCAGCTTTGTTGAGTTGGAGACCCAGTACTTC
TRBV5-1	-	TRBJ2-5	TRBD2	CASGTSGKETQYF	TGCGCCAGCGGGACTAGCGGGAAAGAGACCCAGTACTTC
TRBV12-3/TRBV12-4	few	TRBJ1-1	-	CASSLGESTEAFF	TGTGCCAGCAGTTTGGGGGAAAGCACTGAAGCTTTCTTT
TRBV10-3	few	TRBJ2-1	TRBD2	CAIGERESYNEQFF	TGTGCCATCGGGGAGCGGGAGAGCTACAATGAGCAGTTCTTC
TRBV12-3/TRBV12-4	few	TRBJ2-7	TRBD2	CASSLGAGGLNEQYF	TGTGCCAGCAGTTTAGGGGCGGGAGGTCTAAACGAGCAGTACTTC
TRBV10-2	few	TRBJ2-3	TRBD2	CASGGLASYTQYF	TGCGCCAGCGGGGGACTAGCGTCCTATACGCAGTATTTT
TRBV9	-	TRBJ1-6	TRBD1	CASSEQGTVSSPLHF	TGTGCCAGCAGCGAACAAGGGACAGTATCTTCACCCCTCCACTTT
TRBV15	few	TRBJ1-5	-	CATSRGGAGQPQHF	TGTGCCACCAGCAGAGGAGGGGCCGGTCAGCCCCAGCATTTT
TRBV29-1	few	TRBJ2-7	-	CSAEGDQGSYEQYF	TGCAGCGCTGAAGGGGACCAGGGCTCCTACGAGCAGTACTTC
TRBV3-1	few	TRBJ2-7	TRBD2	CASLAGGSEQYF	TGTGCCTCCCTAGCGGGAGGAAGCGAGCAGTACTTC
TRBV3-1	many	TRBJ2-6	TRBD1	CASSQSPGQTSGANVLTF	TGTGCCAGCAGCCAATCTCCGGGACAGACCTCTGGGGCCAACGTCCTGACTTTC
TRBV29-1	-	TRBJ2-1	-	CSVEDGTLQFF	TGCAGCGTTGAAGATGGGACCCTCCAGTTCTTC
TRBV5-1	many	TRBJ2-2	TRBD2	CASSHLWTSGRASNTGELFF	TGCGCCAGCAGCCACTTATGGACTAGCGGGAGGGCCTCGAACACCGGGGAGCTGTTTTTT
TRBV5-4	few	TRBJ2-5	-	CASSSGLLYDF	TGTGCCAGCAGCTCAGGACTCCTCTATGACTTC
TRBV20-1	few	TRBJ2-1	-	CSAIGVNEQFF	TGCAGTGCTATCGGAGTTAATGAGCAGTTCTTC
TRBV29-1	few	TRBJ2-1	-	CSVERARISYNEQFF	TGCAGCGTTGAGCGCGCCAGAATCTCCTACAATGAGCAGTTCTTC
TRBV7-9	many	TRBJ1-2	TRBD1	CASSLKTGANYGYTF	TGTGCCAGCAGCTTAAAGACAGGGGCTAACTATGGCTACACCTTC
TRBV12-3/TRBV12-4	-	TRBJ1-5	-	CASSLRVPGQPQHF	TGTGCCAGCAGTTTACGTGTTCCGGGGCAGCCCCAGCATTTT
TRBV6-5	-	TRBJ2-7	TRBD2	CASRGTRTEQYF	TGTGCCAGCAGAGGGACTAGAACCGAGCAGTACTTC